A selection of T cell receptor beta chains follows, all from one sample in a study of T cell repertoires in aging, cancer and after chemotherapy. TCRdb used MiXCR to reprocess the multiplex PCR reads, holding one entry per CDR3 protein. The table lists 2,700 or so distinct CDR3 sequences, 25% to 35% of them singletons. Sequencing was performed on blood. Receptors were obtained from a human donor with a solid tumor. Both conserved end residues are part of each CDR3. Each record gives: clone size, D gene, V gene, J gene, CDR3 protein, CDR3 DNA. D genes are given only for firm matches. Clone size, where shown, is once, few, many, or a class for clones that have expanded.

abundance: few
d_gene: NA
v_gene: TRBV18
j_gene: TRBJ2-5
CDR3aa: CASRIMTGVQETQYF
CDR3nt: TGTGCCAGCAGAATAATGACGGGGGTCCAAGAGACCCAGTACTTC

abundance: few
d_gene: NA
v_gene: TRBV6-5
j_gene: TRBJ1-2
CDR3aa: CASSKRGTYYPNYGYTF
CDR3nt: TGTGCCAGCAGCAAGAGAGGGACATACTACCCGAACTATGGCTACACCTTC

abundance: few
d_gene: TRBD2
v_gene: TRBV10-3
j_gene: TRBJ2-2
CDR3aa: CATNPGGALTGELFF
CDR3nt: TGTGCCACCAACCCGGGGGGGGCCCTTACCGGGGAGCTGTTTTTT

abundance: few
d_gene: TRBD2
v_gene: TRBV20-1
j_gene: TRBJ2-5
CDR3aa: CSASRPGGLETQYF
CDR3nt: TGCAGTGCTAGTCGTCCGGGGGGGCTGGAGACCCAGTACTTC

abundance: NA
d_gene: TRBD1
v_gene: TRBV19
j_gene: TRBJ1-5
CDR3aa: CASSPNPGQGNRATSQPQHF
CDR3nt: TGTGCCAGTAGTCCGAACCCGGGACAGGGGAACAGGGCCACCAGTCAGCCCCAGCATTTT

abundance: few
d_gene: NA
v_gene: TRBV20-1
j_gene: TRBJ1-2
CDR3aa: CSARKPDSKYGYTF
CDR3nt: TGCAGTGCGCGAAAGCCGGACAGCAAATATGGCTACACCTTC

abundance: NA
d_gene: TRBD1
v_gene: TRBV20-1
j_gene: TRBJ1-6
CDR3aa: CSARGQGAVGNSPLHF
CDR3nt: TGCAGTGCTAGGGGCCAGGGGGCGGTAGGTAATTCACCCCTCCACTTT

abundance: NA
d_gene: NA
v_gene: TRBV28
j_gene: TRBJ2-2
CDR3aa: CASSPHSWNTGELFF
CDR3nt: TGTGCCAGCAGCCCCCACTCTTGGAACACCGGGGAGCTGTTTTTT

abundance: few
d_gene: NA
v_gene: TRBV20-1
j_gene: TRBJ2-6
CDR3aa: CSAPVTGANVLTF
CDR3nt: TGCAGTGCTCCCGTTACTGGGGCCAACGTCCTGACTTTC

abundance: NA
d_gene: NA
v_gene: TRBV6-5
j_gene: TRBJ2-7
CDR3aa: CASRSIAAGGSEQYF
CDR3nt: TGTGCCAGCAGGTCTATCGCAGCAGGGGGGTCCGAGCAGTACTTC

abundance: NA
d_gene: NA
v_gene: TRBV19
j_gene: TRBJ1-5
CDR3aa: CASSKSNQPQHF
CDR3nt: TGTGCCAGTAGTAAAAGCAATCAGCCCCAGCATTTT

abundance: NA
d_gene: NA
v_gene: TRBV5-4
j_gene: TRBJ2-4
CDR3aa: CASSKQGAKNIQYF
CDR3nt: TGTGCCAGCAGTAAACAAGGAGCCAAAAACATTCAGTACTTC

abundance: NA
d_gene: TRBD1
v_gene: TRBV12-3/TRBV12-4
j_gene: TRBJ2-7
CDR3aa: CASSETGEAYEQYF
CDR3nt: TGTGCCAGCAGCGAGACAGGGGAAGCCTACGAGCAGTACTTC

abundance: medium-sized
d_gene: NA
v_gene: TRBV15
j_gene: TRBJ1-2
CDR3aa: CATNSYGYTF
CDR3nt: TGTGCCACCAACAGTTATGGCTACACCTTC

abundance: few
d_gene: NA
v_gene: TRBV6-1
j_gene: TRBJ1-5
CDR3aa: CASSDLRSNQPQHF
CDR3nt: TGTGCCAGCAGTGATCTCCGGAGCAATCAGCCCCAGCATTTT

abundance: medium-sized
d_gene: NA
v_gene: TRBV15
j_gene: TRBJ2-1
CDR3aa: CATSRKTGSSYNEQFF
CDR3nt: TGTGCCACCAGCAGAAAAACAGGCAGCTCCTACAATGAGCAGTTCTTC

abundance: NA
d_gene: NA
v_gene: TRBV6-1
j_gene: TRBJ2-2
CDR3aa: CASFRQGGTGELFF
CDR3nt: TGTGCCAGCTTCCGACAGGGAGGCACCGGGGAGCTGTTTTTT

abundance: once
d_gene: TRBD2
v_gene: TRBV6-5
j_gene: TRBJ2-2
CDR3aa: CASSYGLAGGNTGELFF
CDR3nt: TGTGCCAGCAGTTACGGGCTAGCGGGGGGTAACACCGGGGAGCTGTTTTTT

abundance: few
d_gene: NA
v_gene: TRBV6-5
j_gene: TRBJ1-2
CDR3aa: CASRSAGGNTF
CDR3nt: TGTGCCAGCAGATCAGCGGGTGGGAACACCTTC

abundance: NA
d_gene: NA
v_gene: TRBV12-3/TRBV12-4
j_gene: TRBJ2-1
CDR3aa: CASSPQGGPLGEQFF
CDR3nt: TGTGCCAGCAGTCCCCAGGGGGGGCCACTCGGTGAGCAGTTCTTC

abundance: medium-sized
d_gene: NA
v_gene: TRBV12-3/TRBV12-4
j_gene: TRBJ1-4
CDR3aa: CASSPWATNEKLFF
CDR3nt: TGTGCCAGCAGTCCCTGGGCAACTAATGAAAAACTGTTTTTT

abundance: NA
d_gene: NA
v_gene: TRBV5-1
j_gene: TRBJ2-1
CDR3aa: CASSPQGPRRDEQFF
CDR3nt: TGCGCCAGCAGCCCCCAGGGTCCCCGAAGGGATGAGCAGTTCTTC

abundance: medium-sized
d_gene: NA
v_gene: TRBV5-4
j_gene: TRBJ2-2
CDR3aa: CASQQGRNTGELFF
CDR3nt: TGTGCCAGCCAGCAGGGTCGCAACACCGGGGAGCTGTTTTTT

abundance: NA
d_gene: TRBD1
v_gene: TRBV20-1
j_gene: TRBJ1-1
CDR3aa: CSASTGTGVTEAFF
CDR3nt: TGCAGTGCTAGTACCGGGACAGGGGTTACTGAAGCTTTCTTT